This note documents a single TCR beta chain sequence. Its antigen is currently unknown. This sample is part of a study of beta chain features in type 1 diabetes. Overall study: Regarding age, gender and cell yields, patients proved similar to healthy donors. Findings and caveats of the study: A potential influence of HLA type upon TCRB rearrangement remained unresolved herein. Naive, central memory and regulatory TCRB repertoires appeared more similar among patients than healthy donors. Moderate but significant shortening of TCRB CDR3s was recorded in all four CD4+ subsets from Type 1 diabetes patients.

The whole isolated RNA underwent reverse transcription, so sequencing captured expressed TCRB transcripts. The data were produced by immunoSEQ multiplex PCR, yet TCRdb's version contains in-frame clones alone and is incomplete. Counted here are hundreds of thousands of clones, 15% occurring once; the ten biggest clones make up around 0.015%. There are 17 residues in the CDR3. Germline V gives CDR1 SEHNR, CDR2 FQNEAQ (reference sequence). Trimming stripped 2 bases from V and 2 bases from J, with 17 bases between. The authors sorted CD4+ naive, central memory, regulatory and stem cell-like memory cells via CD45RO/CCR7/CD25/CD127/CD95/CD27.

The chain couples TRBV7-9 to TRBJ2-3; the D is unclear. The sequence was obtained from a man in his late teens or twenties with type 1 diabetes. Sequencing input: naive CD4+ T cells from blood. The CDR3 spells CASSLTWWASNTDTQYF. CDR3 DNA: TGTGCCAGCAGCTTAACCTGGTGGGCCAGTAACACAGATACGCAGTATTTT.